One and the same sample provided the 29 T cell receptor beta chains below, sequenced in a study of blood T cell repertoires in COVID-19. Only in-frame clones appear in the TCRdb table, and some are missing; sequencing was by immunoSEQ multiplex PCR. This sample has 170,000 or so clones, with under 85% found just once. What was sequenced was peripheral blood. These receptors were obtained from a woman in her 70s with COVID-19, enrolled during active disease.

This chain links TRBV20-1 with TRBJ1-1, with 7 nucleotides matching TRBD1. The CDR3 sequence is 11 residues long. V shed 6 bases, J shed 5 bases, and the junction held 3 bases outside the gene matches. Germline assignment: CDR1 DFQATT and CDR2 SNEGSKA (reference sequence). The CDR3 spells CSAQGGTEAFF. CDR3 nucleotide sequence: TGCAGTGCGCAGGGGGGTACTGAAGCTTTCTTT.

This clone was counted only a few times. This chain uses TRBV28 with TRBJ2-7, with D maybe TRBD2 (6 bases). The V gene's germline CDR1 is MDHEN and CDR2 SYDVKM. The CDR3 is 12 amino acids. V shed 5 bases and J shed 7 bases, with 12 bases lying between them. The CDR3 reads CASSGGLWEQYF. The CDR3 region has the DNA TGTGCCAGCAGTGGAGGGTTGTGGGAGCAGTACTTC.

This clone is a singleton in its sample. This chain joins TRBV4-2 and TRBJ1-1; perhaps TRBD1 as D (5 bases). Germline V lookup: CDR1 LGHNA, CDR2 YNFKEQ. The germline V and J ends were trimmed by 2 bases and 5 bases, with 12 bases remaining between them. The CDR3 extends over 14 amino acids. In DNA form, the CDR3 reads TGTGCCAGCAGCCAATTAAGGGGAGGGACTGAAGCTTTCTTT. This translates into CASSQLRGGTEAFF.

As to this clone: The DNA is omitted, as the CDR3 cannot be located on it reliably, and the CDR3 follows TCRdb's listing. The chain uses TRBV27 and TRBJ2-2; TRBD1 is the table's D call, not checked against the DNA. Per the germline V gene, CDR1 is MNHEY and CDR2 is SMNVEV (reference sequence). The CDR3 extends over 15 residues, inclusive of both ends. The CDR3 loop reads CASSFGPGVTGELFF.

The gene calls are TRBV6-2 or TRBV6-3 and TRBJ2-1, with 8 bases that match TRBD1. Germline-derived CDR1 and CDR2 are MNHEY and SVGEGT. J was trimmed by 5 bases and V by 5 bases; bases with no gene match: 8. CDR3 length equals 15 residues. CDR3: CASSAGTGRNNEQFF. CDR3 nucleotide sequence: TGTGCCAGCAGTGCCGGGACAGGCCGCAACAATGAGCAGTTCTTC.

The chain uses TRBV12-5 and TRBJ2-1; tentatively, D is TRBD1 (5 bases). CDR3 size: 16 residues. Trimming took 1 base from V and 14 from J, leaving 24 bases between them. The germline V gene has CDR1 LGHNT and CDR2 FRNRAP. The CDR3 bases are TGTGCTAGTGGTTTGGGGGCCCTAGGGGTTGCGGAGTCGAAGTTCTTC. This translates into CASGLGALGVAESKFF.

V usage is TRBV6-5 and J usage is TRBJ2-1; D perhaps matches TRBD2 (7 bases). Germline CDR1 reads MNHEY; CDR2 reads SVGAGI. V lost 9 bases and J 7 bases, leaving 13 bases between the germline ends. CDR3 size: 12 residues. CDR3 sequence: CASGGARNEQFF. The DNA for the CDR3 is TGTGCCAGTGGGGGGGCGAGGAATGAGCAGTTCTTC.

Only a few counts were recorded for this clone. V usage is TRBV5-4 and J usage is TRBJ1-6, with D tentatively TRBD1 (5 bases). The V end was cut by 6 bases, the J end by 2 bases, with 12 bases between. Per the germline V gene, CDR1 is SGHNT and CDR2 is YYREEE (reference sequence). This CDR3 region has 15 residues. The CDR3 reads CASTSQQAYNSPLHF. The CDR3 DNA reads as TGTGCCAGCACCTCGCAACAGGCCTATAATTCACCCCTCCACTTT. Using reference TRBV5-4 and TRBJ1-6 for the parts outside the CDR3, the full variable domain is ETGVTQSPTHLIKTRGQQVTLRCSSQSGHNTVSWYQQALGQGPQFIFQYYREEENGRGNFPPRFSGLQFPNYSSELNVNALELDDSALYLCASTSQQAYNSPLHFGNGTRLTVT.

This clone came up a few times. The chain recombines TRBV28 with TRBJ1-5, with TRBD1 identical over 8 bases. This CDR3 comprises 19 residues. Germline CDR1 MDHEN, CDR2 SYDVKM. The V segment lost 4 bases and the J segment 3 bases; nucleotides outside the gene matches: 17. Here the CDR3 DNA reads TGTGCCAGCAGTTCCTTTTCCCACCGACAGGGGTCTTACAATCAGCCCCAGCATTTT. Translation: CASSSFSHRQGSYNQPQHF.

V is TRBV21-1 and J is TRBJ1-1; the table assigns TRBD1, which was not confirmed against the DNA. TRBV21-1 is reported as a pseudogene. The CDR3 totals 16 residues. CDR3 sequence (DNA): TGTGCCAGCAGCAAAGTGGGGAAGCAGGGGGCGTCTGAAGCTTTCTTT. Translation gives CASSKVGKQGASEAFF.

Notes on this clone: Different DNA sequences within this sample yield the same CDR3. CDR3 protein: CASSLRGTEAFF. The CDR3 region has the DNA TGTGCCAGCAGTTTAAGGGGCACTGAAGCTTTCTTT. The chain recombines TRBV12-3 or TRBV12-4 with TRBJ1-1; weak D call: TRBD1 (5 bases). CDR3 length: 12 residues. Deletions cut 2 bases from V and 4 bases from J, with 5 bases between.

The J gene is TRBJ1-1, the V gene TRBV9; a possible D gene is TRBD1 (6 bases). Germline V CDR1 and CDR2: SGDLS, YYNGEE. Trimming left V 0 bases short and J 1 base short, with 10 bases between. CDR3 length: 15 amino acids. CDR3 in amino acids: CASSVAGTPNTEAFF. The CDR3 bases are TGTGCCAGCAGCGTAGCAGGGACACCGAACACTGAAGCTTTCTTT.

The chain links TRBV19 to TRBJ2-7, with D perhaps TRBD1 (5 bases). Germline loops: CDR1 LNHDA, CDR2 SQIVND (reference sequence). The CDR3 spans 12 residues. Between the trimmed V and J ends, which lost 9 bases and 1 base, there was a span of 10 bases. The CDR3: CASRDRSYEQYF. The CDR3 region has the DNA TGTGCCAGCAGAGACAGATCCTACGAGCAGTACTTC.

This clone was seen only once. The rearrangement joins TRBV5-1 to TRBJ2-7, with a possible D match to TRBD1 (6 bases). The CDR3 has 15 residues. Trimming pared 5 bases from V and 2 bases from J, leaving 17 bases between. The germline CDR1 and CDR2 sequences are SGHRS and YFSETQ. CDR3 DNA sequence: TGCGCCAGCAGGCTACAGGGTGGAAGGACCTACGAGCAGTACTTC. Protein: CASRLQGGRTYEQYF.

The chain combines TRBV9 with TRBJ2-5, with D possibly matching TRBD2 (6 bases). This CDR3 comprises 15 residues. The germline V and J ends were trimmed by 4 bases and 1 base, with 14 bases remaining between them. Germline V gene sequence: CDR1 SGDLS, CDR2 YYNGEE. The CDR3 region has the DNA TGTGCCAGCAGCCCCTGGAGGGTTTCCCAAGAGACCCAGTACTTC. This codes for CASSPWRVSQETQYF.

The J gene is TRBJ2-2, the V gene TRBV7-7, with a possible D match to TRBD2 (5 bases). Germline CDR1 reads SSHAT; CDR2 reads FNYEAQ (reference sequence). Trimming left V 1 base short and J 6 bases short, with 15 bases between. The length of the CDR3 is 16 residues. The CDR3 DNA sequence: TGTGCCAGCAGCTTAGGTTTAACTAGAACACCCGGGGAGCTGTTTTTT. Protein sequence: CASSLGLTRTPGELFF.

In its sample, this clone was seen many times. The chain uses TRBV18 and TRBJ1-1; D unresolved. Germline loops: CDR1 KGHSH, CDR2 LQKENI. The CDR3 consists of 16 residues. V gave up 3 bases and J gave up 4 bases, with 18 bases separating them. CDR3 residues: CASSPSITELSTEAFF. CDR3 bases: TGTGCCAGCTCACCGTCTATCACCGAGCTAAGCACTGAAGCTTTCTTT.

The chain links TRBV10-1 to TRBJ2-3; D gene uncertain. This CDR3 has 15 residues. V was pared by 0 bases and J by 1 base, with 8 bases between. Germline CDR1 is WNHNN and CDR2 is SYGVQD (reference sequence). DNA of the CDR3: TGCGCCAGCAGTGAGTCGTCCCGGGGCACAGATACGCAGTATTTT. It is translated as CASSESSRGTDTQYF.

The V gene is TRBV6-1, the J gene TRBJ1-3; D perhaps matches TRBD1 (6 bases). Trimming removed 2 bases at V and 2 bases at J, with 13 bases between. CDR3 length: 16 residues. Germline V gene sequence: CDR1 MNHNS, CDR2 SASEGT. CDR3 coding DNA: TGTGCCAGCAGTGAATCTAACAGGGCAACTGGAAACACCATATATTTT. Protein: CASSESNRATGNTIYF.

The rearrangement joins TRBV5-1 to TRBJ2-7; 9 bases are a match to TRBD2. The CDR3 runs 16 residues. Germline trimming cut 4 bases from V and 1 base from J; bases unmatched to any gene: 9. CDR1 and CDR2 (germline): SGHRS, YFSETQ. The CDR3 protein is CASSQKAGGGSYEQYF. Here the CDR3 DNA reads TGCGCCAGCAGCCAAAAGGCGGGAGGGGGTTCCTACGAGCAGTACTTC.

The chain recombines TRBV5-4 with TRBJ2-7; 11 bases are shared with TRBD2. This CDR3 spans 14 amino acids. The junction had 3 bases not matched to a gene; V was cut back by 4 bases and J by 3 bases. Germline CDR1 is SGHNT and CDR2 is YYREEE (reference sequence). CDR3 nucleotides: TGTGCCAGCAGCCCCGGGACTAGCGGCTACGAGCAGTACTTC. This translates into CASSPGTSGYEQYF.

The chain uses TRBV20-1 and TRBJ2-3, with D possibly TRBD2 on 6 matching bases. This CDR3 has 11 residues. Germline V gene sequence: CDR1 DFQATT, CDR2 SNEGSKA (reference sequence). Trimming shortened V by 5 bases and J by 13 bases, and 16 bases separated the two germline ends. CDR3 amino acids: CSAPWGDRKYF. CDR3 bases: TGCAGTGCTCCCTGGGGGGATAGGAAGTATTTT.

Only a few counts were recorded for this clone. The chain uses TRBV18 and TRBJ2-5; 13 nucleotides agree with TRBD2. Losses at the gene ends were 4 bases for V and 2 bases for J; bases not matched to a gene: 7. This CDR3 region has 17 residues. Germline CDR1 is KGHSH and CDR2 is LQKENI. This CDR3 reads CASSQWGLAGQQETQYF. DNA for the CDR3: TGTGCCAGCTCACAGTGGGGACTAGCGGGACAACAAGAGACCCAGTACTTC.

The chain is built from TRBV10-1 and TRBJ2-6; the D is unclear. The CDR3 totals 16 residues. Germline CDR1 and CDR2: WNHNN and SYGVQD (reference sequence). The V and J ends lost 11 bases and 0 bases respectively, with 17 bases between them. The CDR3 nucleotides are TGCGCCGGGTTCTCGGGTTTAAGCTCTGGGGCCAACGTCCTGACTTTC. Protein: CAGFSGLSSGANVLTF.

The genes are TRBV7-2 and TRBJ2-3; maybe TRBD1 (5 bases). Germline assignment: CDR1 SGHTA and CDR2 FQGNSA. The V gene lost 0 bases and the J gene lost 2 bases, with 12 bases spanning the gap. This CDR3 comprises 16 residues. The CDR3 bases are TGTGCCAGCAGCTTAGCAAGGGGCCCCTTCACAGATACGCAGTATTTT. Translation gives CASSLARGPFTDTQYF. Full variable domain (missing parts from reference TRBV7-2 and TRBJ2-3): GAGVSQSPSNKVTEKGKDVELRCDPISGHTALYWYRQSLGQGLEFLIYFQGNSAPDKSGLPSDRFSAERTGGSVSTLTIQRTQQEDSAVYLCASSLARGPFTDTQYFGPGTRLTVL.

The chain recombines TRBV24-1 with TRBJ2-7, with TRBD1 matching over 9 bases. The V segment lost 4 bases and the J segment 1 base; nucleotides outside the gene matches: 7. The CDR3 is 16 amino acids. Germline lookup yields CDR1 KGHDR and CDR2 SFDVKD. In DNA, the CDR3 is TGTGCCACCAGTGACCAGGGGACAGGGTATTCCTACGAGCAGTACTTC. It translates to CATSDQGTGYSYEQYF.

The CDR3 region is CASSSGGTYNEQFF. In DNA, the CDR3 is TGCGCCAGCAGCTCGGGAGGCACTTACAATGAGCAGTTCTTC. The genes are TRBV5-1 and TRBJ2-1, with 7 positions matching TRBD2. Germline V gene lookup returns CDR1 SGHRS and CDR2 YFSETQ. V dropped 3 bases and J dropped 4; count of bases not matched to a gene: 4. The CDR3 sequence is 14 residues long.

V is TRBV5-8 and J is TRBJ1-2; 10 bases fit TRBD1. With 2 bases clipped from V and 4 bases from J, the junction kept 11 bases outside the gene matches. Germline CDR1 and CDR2: SGHTS and YDEGEE. This CDR3 contains 17 residues. The CDR3 protein is CASSLRTGGRLAYGYTF. CDR3 nucleotide sequence: TGTGCCAGCAGCTTAAGGACAGGGGGGCGTCTTGCCTATGGCTACACCTTC.

This clone was seen more than once but under ten times. The CDR3 bases are TGTGCCAGCAGTCTACGTAGACAGGGGTGGGGTGATGAAAAACTGTTTTTT. Its translation is CASSLRRQGWGDEKLFF. The chain joins TRBV5-4 to TRBJ1-4; 8 bases agree with TRBD1. This CDR3 comprises 17 residues. The trim removed 5 bases at V and 6 bases at J, leaving 15 bases unmatched. Germline values: CDR1 SGHNT, CDR2 YYREEE (reference sequence).